This paragraph reports one T cell receptor beta chain. The antigen it binds to is not known. No much larger clonotype is one base removed from it; base qualities were not supplied. The immunoSEQ Assay, a bias-controlled multiplex PCR, was used to amplify TCRbeta CDR3 regions from genomic DNA. As for the authors' bioinformatics: Within the assay, amplification of reference gene primers was used to estimate how many nucleated cells each sample contained. Sequence reads were collapsed and filtered to measure the absolute abundance of every unique TCRbeta CDR3 rearrangement. Productive Simpson clonality was computed per sample as the square root of Simpson's diversity index over productive rearrangements. The immuneACCESS repertoire file appears here via TCRdb, limited to in-frame rearrangements. These files lack a portion of the clones; in checked studies, under half of the deficit traces to unresolved V genes, and the cause of the others is not known. V and J calls and clone size are as listed in that table; D and trimming were resolved from the DNA. This sample is represented by more than 35,000 clones; around nine tenths of them were singletons. Clones ranked in the top ten supply about 4.9% of the sample.

This entry is derived from a study of blood T cell repertoires in COVID-19 (dated by TCRdb to 2018 to 2020). Turning to the overall study: Samples from collaborators originated in the United States, Italy and Spain and spanned both the acute and convalescent phases of COVID-19. The sample metadata nearly always contained a de-identified subject ID, COVID-19 status, age in years and sex. The dataset comprised deeply sampled blood TCRbeta repertoires from subjects exposed to, actively infected with, or recovered from COVID-19. The samples were drawn from the first 160 participants of the ongoing ImmuneRACE study and from more than 1,000 subjects provided by 6 global collaborators. The prospective study material was composed of cDNA or gDNA derived from T cells, B-cell-depleted T cells, or PBMCs. Where available, HLA class I and class II types were obtained from metadata supplied by the sample provider rather than from assay-based typing. A freely available public database, intended as a resource for researchers studying the immune response to SARS-CoV-2, is where the repertoires were released. Study-wide findings and limitations: How much clinical and demographic metadata was included differed by source and by participant, and the metadata was provided uncurated.

Relative to germline, V is 4 bases shorter and J is 7 bases shorter, with 10 bases between their ends. There are 12 amino acids in the CDR3, from cysteine to phenylalanine inclusive. CDR3 DNA only is kept here, 36 bases in frame from base 1. The germline V gene (reference sequence) sets CDR1 to LGHDT and CDR2 to YNNKEL. The collaborating institutions used their own protocols to collect whole blood in K2EDTA tubes. Collaborator samples were shipped for TCRbeta analysis as frozen whole blood, isolated PBMCs, or DNA extracted from either sample type. Specimen: peripheral blood. The receptor was isolated from a human donor in a cohort sampled during active COVID-19. The V gene is TRBV3-1 (or the pseudogene TRBV3-2) and the J gene is TRBJ1-2; the D gene lacks a confident call. The nucleotides are TGTGCCAGCAGCCGGGGAGGAACTGGCTACACCTTC. This sequence encodes CASSRGGTGYTF.